A selection of T cell receptor beta chains follows, all from one sample in a study of T cell repertoires in aging, cancer and after chemotherapy. TCRdb processed the multiplex PCR reads anew with MiXCR; each CDR3 protein has one entry. Here the sample spans around 9,200 distinct CDR3 sequences, around 33% being singletons. Sequenced material: blood. These TCRs come from a human donor in good health. The donor label of this sample is uncertain. The CDR3 runs from the conserved cysteine through the conserved F or W. The D gene is left open where the match is weak. Clone size, where shown, is once, few, many, or a class for clones that have expanded.

d_gene: .
v_gene: TRBV5-4
abundance: .
CDR3aa: CASSFMRDLAYGYTF

d_gene: .
v_gene: TRBV5-1
abundance: .
CDR3aa: CASSFNGGLSTDTQYF

d_gene: .
v_gene: TRBV12-3/TRBV12-4
abundance: .
CDR3aa: CASSLLGLNTEAFF

d_gene: .
v_gene: TRBV12-3/TRBV12-4
abundance: .
CDR3aa: CASTTVQGRLSGEQYF

d_gene: TRBD1
v_gene: TRBV24-1
abundance: few
CDR3aa: CATSTGQGNTGELFF

d_gene: TRBD1
v_gene: TRBV6-2/TRBV6-3
abundance: few
CDR3aa: CASSYQTGTGEFCLQYF

d_gene: .
v_gene: TRBV19
abundance: .
CDR3aa: CASSRLERGNQPQHF

d_gene: .
v_gene: TRBV7-9
abundance: .
CDR3aa: CASSFSSSYNEQFF

d_gene: .
v_gene: TRBV27
abundance: .
CDR3aa: CASTAQTGTHNTGELFF

d_gene: TRBD1
v_gene: TRBV19
abundance: .
CDR3aa: CASIKEWTGGTEAFF

d_gene: .
v_gene: TRBV5-5
abundance: few
CDR3aa: CASSFETGAEQYF

d_gene: TRBD1
v_gene: TRBV19
abundance: few
CDR3aa: CASSIAWTGDSEAFF

d_gene: .
v_gene: TRBV6-1
abundance: .
CDR3aa: CASVRATNEKLFF

d_gene: TRBD1
v_gene: TRBV18
abundance: few
CDR3aa: CASSPQGQDPWTF

d_gene: .
v_gene: TRBV29-1
abundance: medium-sized
CDR3aa: CSVDLDYNEQFF

d_gene: .
v_gene: TRBV7-9
abundance: few
CDR3aa: CASSFDQANYGYTF

d_gene: .
v_gene: TRBV5-6
abundance: .
CDR3aa: CASSSIGALASAFF

d_gene: TRBD2
v_gene: TRBV18
abundance: .
CDR3aa: CASSRGGETQYF

d_gene: TRBD1
v_gene: TRBV19
abundance: medium-sized
CDR3aa: CASSRGNEQYF

d_gene: TRBD2
v_gene: TRBV27
abundance: .
CDR3aa: CASSLLSAGGQETQYF

d_gene: .
v_gene: TRBV5-5
abundance: medium-sized
CDR3aa: CASSSLTGNEQFF

d_gene: .
v_gene: TRBV19
abundance: medium-sized
CDR3aa: CASSAPSRGADGYTF

d_gene: .
v_gene: TRBV30
abundance: medium-sized
CDR3aa: CAWSVRRVSGANVLTF

d_gene: .
v_gene: TRBV11-2
abundance: few
CDR3aa: CASSFRGAHRGNSPLHF

d_gene: .
v_gene: TRBV6-6
abundance: medium-sized
CDR3aa: CASSKPGRSSYNEQFF

d_gene: .
v_gene: TRBV27
abundance: .
CDR3aa: CASSLGRGRYNEQFF

d_gene: .
v_gene: TRBV30
abundance: few
CDR3aa: CASSTGDSKGTQYF

d_gene: TRBD2
v_gene: TRBV15
abundance: .
CDR3aa: CATSLGLAGLNTGELFF

d_gene: .
v_gene: TRBV7-9
abundance: .
CDR3aa: CASSFSSGEQYF

d_gene: TRBD2
v_gene: TRBV6-5
abundance: .
CDR3aa: CASGGGVGWRQYF

d_gene: .
v_gene: TRBV19
abundance: .
CDR3aa: CATTRWSEAFF

d_gene: .
v_gene: TRBV5-6
abundance: few
CDR3aa: CASSLAETQYF

d_gene: TRBD2
v_gene: TRBV30
abundance: medium-sized
CDR3aa: CAWSPSRTSGAPDTQYF

d_gene: .
v_gene: TRBV4-3
abundance: few
CDR3aa: CASSQDSGPRGSPLHF

d_gene: .
v_gene: TRBV5-1
abundance: .
CDR3aa: CASSLGVGGGHGYTF

d_gene: .
v_gene: TRBV6-5
abundance: few
CDR3aa: CASSYITDGGIQYF

d_gene: TRBD1
v_gene: TRBV30
abundance: few
CDR3aa: CAWRSGTVTPGSGNTIYF

d_gene: TRBD1
v_gene: TRBV27
abundance: few
CDR3aa: CASSPAYRGPTNEKLFF

d_gene: .
v_gene: TRBV19
abundance: .
CDR3aa: CASTSRGGGSTDTQYF

d_gene: .
v_gene: TRBV5-1
abundance: .
CDR3aa: CASGTKGSTDTQYF

d_gene: .
v_gene: TRBV5-6
abundance: .
CDR3aa: CASSLAAKANYGYTF

d_gene: .
v_gene: TRBV30
abundance: few
CDR3aa: CAWSVDRWRWPQHF

d_gene: .
v_gene: TRBV30
abundance: medium-sized
CDR3aa: CAWSDRTYGYTF

d_gene: .
v_gene: TRBV6-5
abundance: few
CDR3aa: CASSYSKGRTDTQYF

d_gene: .
v_gene: TRBV29-1
abundance: medium-sized
CDR3aa: CSVAREGYGYTF

d_gene: TRBD2
v_gene: TRBV27
abundance: few
CDR3aa: CASSFKGTRAYNEQFF

d_gene: TRBD2
v_gene: TRBV5-4
abundance: .
CDR3aa: CASSPDGGGTDTQYF

d_gene: TRBD1
v_gene: TRBV10-3
abundance: .
CDR3aa: CAIRKPETGRNEQFF

d_gene: .
v_gene: TRBV5-4
abundance: .
CDR3aa: CASSLESGEQPQHF

d_gene: TRBD2
v_gene: TRBV6-2/TRBV6-3
abundance: few
CDR3aa: CASKKAGTLTDTQYF

d_gene: TRBD1
v_gene: TRBV27
abundance: few
CDR3aa: CASSYEGAADTQYF

d_gene: TRBD1
v_gene: TRBV28
abundance: .
CDR3aa: CASIPTGTGRKYEQYF

d_gene: TRBD1
v_gene: TRBV7-2
abundance: .
CDR3aa: CASSFTGGANTGELFF

d_gene: TRBD1
v_gene: TRBV5-4
abundance: .
CDR3aa: CASSLVTGGGYGYTF

d_gene: .
v_gene: TRBV12-3/TRBV12-4
abundance: .
CDR3aa: CASSLDPAGANVLTF